The present entry profiles one T cell receptor beta chain with its context. The antigen remains unidentified. The sample belongs to a study of T cells in narcolepsy. Study-wide context: Patients with NT1 or NT2 and healthy control donors were enrolled. Study conclusions and caveats: Autoreactive HCRT-specific and TRIB2-specific clonotypes were marked in same-patient CSF-versus-blood CD4+ comparisons. Reportedly, autoreactive clonotypes were serially detected in patients' blood but not controls'. Some memory CD4+ repertoires had no autoreactive clone sequences.

Data came from immunoSEQ multiplex PCR; TCRdb stores just in-frame clones and leaves some out. The sample comprises 30,000 or so clones, around 81% of which are singletons, and 0.75% to 1% rests with the top ten. Germline V CDR1 and CDR2: LNHDA, SQIVND (reference sequence). The CDR3 is 15 residues long. Trimming removed 3 bases from V and 10 bases from J; junction bases left unmatched: 6. This sequence was found in a human donor with narcolepsy. Sequencing was performed on CD45RA- memory CD4+ T cells from PBMCs. V gene TRBV19 combines with J gene TRBJ1-6, with 10 bases aligning to TRBD1. The CDR3 loop is CASSIGTGANSPLHF. CDR3 in DNA: TGTGCCAGTAGTATCGGGACAGGGGCGAACTCACCCCTCCACTTT.